One and the same sample provided the 26 T cell receptor beta chains below, sequenced in a study of T cells in Graves' hyperthyroidism and ophthalmopathy. Amplification of TCR beta CDR3 regions used RNA as the template. A set of HTBI primers served as the primers for a first-round RT-PCR of the TCR CDR3. TCRdb ran MiXCR on the multiplex PCR reads and lists one entry per CDR3 protein. The data contain about 720,000 distinct CDR3 sequences, 18% of them singletons. Sequenced material: blood. Every receptor here comes from a woman in her forties or fifties with Graves' hyperthyroidism that later progressed to Graves' ophthalmopathy.

V is TRBV7-2 and J is TRBJ1-4; 7 nucleotides align to TRBD1. The CDR3 has 15 residues. The J segment lost 3 bases and the V segment lost 1 base, leaving 2 bases of the junction unmatched. The germline gives CDR1 SGHTA, CDR2 FQGNSA. CDR3 loop: CASSLVGTANEKLFF. CDR3 nucleotide sequence: TGTGCCAGCAGCTTAGTCGGGACAGCTAATGAAAAACTGTTTTTT.

This clonotype was detected a few times. This chain joins TRBV12-3 or TRBV12-4 and TRBJ2-2; possible D gene TRBD2, 6 bases. The CDR3 runs 15 residues. Trimming took 6 bases from V and 3 from J, leaving 14 bases between them. The CDR3 loop reads CASRERDSYTGELFF. CDR3 DNA: TGTGCCAGCAGGGAACGGGACTCATACACCGGGGAGCTGTTTTTT.

The sample holds many counts of this clonotype. This chain joins TRBV5-5 and TRBJ1-5; D may be TRBD1 (6 bases). V lost 0 bases to trimming and J lost 6 bases, with 10 bases between them. Germline V gene data show CDR1 as SGHKS and CDR2 as YYEKEE (reference sequence). The length of the CDR3 is 14 residues. The CDR3 region is CASSLVGGRQPQHF. In DNA form, the CDR3 reads TGTGCCAGCAGCTTGGTTGGGGGGCGTCAGCCCCAGCATTTT.

This clonotype appeared many times. This rearrangement joins TRBV11-2 to TRBJ2-7; D may be TRBD2 (5 bases). CDR3 length equals 18 residues. Germline V gene lookup returns CDR1 SGHAT and CDR2 FQNNGV. V was clipped by 4 bases and J by 1 base, with 23 bases between them. The CDR3, as DNA: TGTGCCAGCAGCTCGCTACTCCGTGGAGGCAAATTATCCTACGAGCAGTACTTC. This sequence encodes CASSSLLRGGKLSYEQYF.

This clonotype has more than one count but fewer than ten. CDR3 loop: CASSLDLPYLTTKYYEQYF. The CDR3 nucleotides read TGCGCCAGCAGCTTGGACCTACCCTATCTCACCACAAAATACTACGAGCAGTACTTC. The V and J genes are TRBV5-1 and TRBJ2-7; D gene ambiguous. CDR3 length: 19 amino acids. Germline loops: CDR1 SGHRS, CDR2 YFSETQ. The germline V and J ends were trimmed by 0 bases and 3 bases, with 25 bases remaining between them.

This chain uses TRBV20-1 with TRBJ1-2, with D tentatively TRBD1 (6 bases). Germline V gene data show CDR1 as DFQATT and CDR2 as SNEGSKA (reference sequence). The CDR3 totals 16 residues. Trimming pared 7 bases from V and 7 bases from J, leaving 28 bases between. The CDR3, as DNA: TGCAGTGTTAGGGGACACGGGACCGACCAGCGTCGTGGCTACACCTTC. Protein sequence: CSVRGHGTDQRRGYTF.

This clonotype has only a few counts. With a much larger clone just one base away, this may be a read error. This rearrangement joins TRBV6-5 to TRBJ2-2; D is undetermined. Trimming pared 2 bases from V and 1 base from J, leaving 5 bases between. Germline V gene sequence: CDR1 MNHEY, CDR2 SVGAGI. The CDR3 loop spans 14 amino acids. CDR3 protein: CASSYGVNTGELFF. CDR3 coding DNA: TGTGCCAGCAGTTACGGGGTGAACACCGGGGAGCTGTTTTTT.

This clonotype was detected many times. This chain connects TRBV20-1 to TRBJ1-4; 8 bases line up with TRBD1. The CDR3 totals 17 residues. The germline V gene encodes CDR1 DFQATT and CDR2 SNEGSKA (reference sequence). V trimming: 0 bases; J trimming: 5 bases; junction bases outside the gene matches: 11. CDR3 region: CSARDLGETGVNEKLFF. The CDR3 DNA sequence: TGCAGTGCTAGAGATCTCGGGGAGACAGGGGTAAATGAAAAACTGTTTTTT.

This clonotype was counted between two and nine times. The rearrangement links TRBV20-1 to TRBJ1-4, with TRBD1 as a possible D gene (6 bases). The CDR3 runs 13 residues. Deletions cut 0 bases from V and 7 bases from J, with 9 bases between. The germline V gene encodes CDR1 DFQATT and CDR2 SNEGSKA (reference sequence). The DNA of the CDR3 is TGCAGTGCTAGAGAAGACAGGTTTGAAAAACTGTTTTTT. This translates into CSAREDRFEKLFF.

This clonotype has only a few counts. V gene TRBV28 combines with J gene TRBJ1-5, with 11 bases aligning to TRBD1. J lost 0 bases, V lost 5 bases, and 9 bases had no gene match. Germline CDR1 is MDHEN and CDR2 is SYDVKM. The CDR3 has 18 residues. The CDR3 coding sequence is TGTGCCAGCAGTCCTCCGGGACAGGGGGAGTATAGCAATCAGCCCCAGCATTTT. Translated: CASSPPGQGEYSNQPQHF.

This clonotype was counted at least ten times. This chain joins TRBV11-2 and TRBJ2-3; 14 bases agree with TRBD2. The V gene's germline CDR1 is SGHAT and CDR2 FQNNGV. J was trimmed by 0 bases and V by 2 bases; bases with no gene match: 7. CDR3 length: 19 amino acids. This CDR3 is CASSLRTSGGPRSTDTQYF. CDR3 coding DNA: TGTGCCAGCAGCTTAAGGACTAGCGGGGGGCCTCGGAGCACAGATACGCAGTATTTT.

The chain is built from TRBV5-1 and TRBJ2-1; 8 positions agree with TRBD2. Germline CDR1 SGHRS, CDR2 YFSETQ. Germline trimming cut 2 bases from V and 2 bases from J; bases unmatched to any gene: 3. The CDR3 sequence is 15 residues long. CDR3 amino acids: CASSFQRGPYNEQFF. Written as DNA, the CDR3 is TGCGCCAGCAGCTTCCAGCGGGGGCCCTACAATGAGCAGTTCTTC.

The rearrangement links TRBV19 to TRBJ1-4; D possibly corresponds to TRBD1 (5 bases). The germline V gene has CDR1 LNHDA and CDR2 SQIVND (reference sequence). V gave up 10 bases and J gave up 3 bases, with 15 bases separating them. The CDR3 consists of 14 residues. The CDR3 reads CATGARAANEKLFF. The CDR3 region has the DNA TGTGCCACCGGGGCCAGGGCGGCTAATGAAAAACTGTTTTTT.

This clonotype was recorded many times. The chain has TRBV20-1 and TRBJ1-6; D gene uncertain. V lost 3 bases to trimming and J lost 5 bases, with 11 bases between them. There are 14 residues in the CDR3. Germline CDR1 is DFQATT and CDR2 is SNEGSKA (reference sequence). CDR3 protein: CSARDSGNNSPLHF. For the CDR3, the DNA is TGCAGTGCTAGGGACTCAGGCAATAATTCACCCCTCCACTTT.

This clonotype was seen only a few times. The genes are TRBV15 and TRBJ1-2, with a tentative D call TRBD1 (5 bases). The CDR3 has 15 amino acids. Trimming left V 3 bases short and J 8 bases short, with 19 bases between. Germline CDR1 reads LNHNV; CDR2 reads YYDKDF (reference sequence). CDR3 in DNA: TGTGCCACCAGCAGTGGCGGGGGAGAAATGGGGGGCTACACCTTC. As protein: CATSSGGGEMGGYTF. Full variable domain (missing parts from reference TRBV15 and TRBJ1-2): DAMVIQNPRYQVTQFGKPVTLSCSQTLNHNVMYWYQQKSSQAPKLLFHYYDKDFNNEADTPDNFQSRRPNTSFCFLDIRSPGLGDTAMYLCATSSGGGEMGGYTFGSGTRLTVV.

This clonotype was seen a few times. This chain joins TRBV20-1 and TRBJ2-5, with D tentatively TRBD1 (6 bases). This CDR3 region has 16 residues. V lost 0 bases and J 5 bases, leaving 19 bases between the germline ends. CDR1 and CDR2 (germline): DFQATT, SNEGSKA (reference sequence). The CDR3 region is CSARDHGGLPRETQYF. CDR3 sequence (DNA): TGCAGTGCTAGAGATCATGGGGGCCTACCCAGGGAGACCCAGTACTTC.

This clonotype was observed at least ten times. The chain links TRBV5-1 to TRBJ1-3; D is unclear. The germline V gene encodes CDR1 SGHRS and CDR2 YFSETQ. This CDR3 is built from 14 residues. The V and J ends lost 2 bases and 2 bases respectively, with 8 bases between them. Here the CDR3 reads CASSFTEAGNTIYF. As DNA, the CDR3 is TGCGCCAGCAGCTTTACAGAGGCTGGAAACACCATATATTTT.

The rearrangement uses TRBV20-1 and TRBJ2-6, with TRBD1 matching 8 bases. The CDR3 has 13 residues. Germline V lookup: CDR1 DFQATT, CDR2 SNEGSKA (reference sequence). The CDR3 spells CSLQGAGANVLTF. The CDR3 DNA sequence: TGCAGCCTACAGGGGGCTGGGGCCAACGTCCTGACTTTC.

The rearrangement uses TRBV10-3 and TRBJ2-2, with D hard to call. Trimming pared 5 bases from V and 1 base from J, leaving 8 bases between. The CDR3 loop spans 14 amino acids. Germline values: CDR1 ENHRY, CDR2 SYGVKD. The DNA for the CDR3 is TGTGCCATCAGTCTAGACCTGAACACCGGGGAGCTGTTTTTT. Encoded protein: CAISLDLNTGELFF.

This clonotype appeared many times. The chain couples TRBV20-1 to TRBJ2-1; 11 bases fit TRBD2. With 0 bases clipped from V and 6 bases from J, the junction kept 4 bases outside the gene matches. The CDR3 runs to 15 residues. Germline CDR1 DFQATT, CDR2 SNEGSKA (reference sequence). Here the CDR3 DNA reads TGCAGTGCTAGAGATAGCGGGGGGGGGTTCAATGAGCAGTTCTTC. This codes for CSARDSGGGFNEQFF.

As concerns this clonotype: A much larger clone sits a single nucleotide away, making a read error possible. The chain joins TRBV5-1 to TRBJ2-1; perhaps TRBD2 as D (5 bases). The germline CDR1 and CDR2 sequences are SGHRS and YFSETQ. This CDR3 is built from 15 residues. V lost 1 base, J lost 5 bases, and 13 bases lay in between. CDR3 sequence reads: CASSLPWENHNEQFF. In DNA, the CDR3 is TGCGCCAGCAGCTTGCCCTGGGAGAACCACAATGAGCAGTTCTTC.

This clonotype was found a few times. A read error may account for a junction end that differs from germline. This chain connects TRBV7-7 to TRBJ2-5; D may be TRBD1 or TRBD2 (5 bases each). CDR3 length: 14 residues. Germline assignment: CDR1 SSHAT and CDR2 FNYEAQ (reference sequence). CDR3 coding DNA: TGTGCTAGCAGCCAACCGGGGCGGACGGCGACCCAGTACTTC. Protein: CASSQPGRTATQYF.

V is TRBV4-1 and J is TRBJ1-5; D is unclear. V was trimmed by 0 bases and J by 6 bases, leaving 12 bases between them. The CDR3 covers 15 residues. Germline lookup yields CDR1 MGHRA and CDR2 YSYEKL. For the CDR3, the DNA is TGCGCCAGCAGCCAAGATGCGCAGGTTCTTCAGCCCCAGCATTTT. Translation: CASSQDAQVLQPQHF.

This clonotype was recorded at least ten times. The chain is built from TRBV5-1 and TRBJ2-7; the D gene is possibly TRBD2 (6 bases). This CDR3 is built from 14 residues. Trimming pared 3 bases from V and 3 bases from J, leaving 13 bases between. CDR1 is SGHRS and CDR2 is YFSETQ in the germline V gene. The CDR3 sequence is CASSSEMGGYEQYF. The CDR3 region has the DNA TGCGCCAGCAGCTCAGAGATGGGAGGCTACGAGCAGTACTTC.

This clonotype has more than one count but fewer than ten. V gene TRBV5-1 combines with J gene TRBJ2-1; 8 bases align to TRBD2. Looked up from germline, CDR1 is SGHRS and CDR2 is YFSETQ. The CDR3 covers 14 residues. The V and J ends lost 3 bases and 8 bases, in that order; junction bases with no gene match: 7. The CDR3 sequence: CASSSGLAVYEQFF. Here the CDR3 DNA reads TGCGCCAGCAGCTCCGGACTAGCTGTTTATGAGCAGTTCTTC.

This clonotype was observed a few times. The chain employs TRBV20-1 and TRBJ2-3, with 7 bases that match TRBD1. This CDR3 has 13 residues. Losses at the gene ends were 6 bases for V and 1 base for J; bases not matched to a gene: 4. Germline values: CDR1 DFQATT, CDR2 SNEGSKA (reference sequence). CDR3 amino acids: CSAKGAGTDTQYF. In DNA form, the CDR3 reads TGCAGTGCAAAGGGGGCTGGCACAGATACGCAGTATTTT.